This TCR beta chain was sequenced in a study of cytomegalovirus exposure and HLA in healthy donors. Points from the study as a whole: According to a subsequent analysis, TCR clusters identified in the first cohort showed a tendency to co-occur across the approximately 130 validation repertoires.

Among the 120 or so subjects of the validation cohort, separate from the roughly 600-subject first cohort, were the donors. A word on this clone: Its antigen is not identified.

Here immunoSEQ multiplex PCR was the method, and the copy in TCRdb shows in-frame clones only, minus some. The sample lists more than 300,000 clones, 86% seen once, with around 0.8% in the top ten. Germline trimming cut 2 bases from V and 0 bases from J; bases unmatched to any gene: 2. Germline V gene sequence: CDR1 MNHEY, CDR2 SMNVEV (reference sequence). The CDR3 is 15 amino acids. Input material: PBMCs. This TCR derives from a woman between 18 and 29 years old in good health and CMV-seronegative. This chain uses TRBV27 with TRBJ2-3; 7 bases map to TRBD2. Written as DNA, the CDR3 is TGTGCCAGCAGTTTAAGGCGGGGGAGCACAGATACGCAGTATTTT. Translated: CASSLRRGSTDTQYF.